The entry below gives a single T cell receptor (beta chain) sequence along with its context. No antigen is known for it. A read error may explain this, as a much larger clone is one base away. J lost 5 bases, V lost 6 bases, and 5 bases had no gene match. Germline values: CDR1 SGHTA, CDR2 FQGNSA. The CDR3 loop spans 13 amino acids. It was with 60 Vbeta and 13 Jbeta primers that the PCR ran. TCRdb's table, derived via immunoSEQ multiplex PCR, lists solely in-frame clones and lacks some. Found here are about 150,000 clones, approximately 80% of them singletons; the top ten hold roughly 5.3%. The source of the sample is a study of cytomegalovirus exposure and HLA in healthy donors. Study-level information: The study placed around 80% of its 350 to 450 genotyped donors in the Caucasian-associated ancestry cluster. Study-wide results and limits: Reports credit the classifier with highly specific, highly sensitive diagnosis of cytomegalovirus status. Rare sequences made up most TCRs, while some public TCRs were found in many donors.

This TCR was sampled from a woman aged 40 to 49 in good health and CMV-seropositive. This chain uses TRBV7-2 with TRBJ1-1, with 8 bases fitting TRBD1. Sequencing was carried out using PBMCs. For the CDR3, the DNA is TGTGCCAGCAGTAACAGGGGGAGGACTGAAGCTTTCTTT. Encoded protein: CASSNRGRTEAFF.